A selection of T cell receptor beta chains follows, all from one sample in a study of tumor-infiltrating lymphocytes in localized non-small cell lung cancer. Measured with immunoSEQ multiplex PCR; TCRdb has only the in-frame clones, and not every one. The sample lists under 7,500 clones; more than 65% were seen once. Material: lung tumor tissue. Receptors originate from a human donor with non-small cell lung cancer. Both conserved end residues are trimmed from each CDR3. Clone size is stated in some rows and not others, as once, few, many or a class when expanded.

cdr3_aa j_call v_call clone_size
ASSFQLNQPQH TRBJ1-5 TRBV6-5 NA
ASRQSGTRGNSPLH TRBJ1-6 TRBV5-4 NA
ASSFTSGSLYEQF TRBJ2-1 TRBV27 NA
ASSRLGASYEQY TRBJ2-7 TRBV19 NA
SVGRDIQETQY TRBJ2-5 TRBV29-1 NA
AWSVLAGDTGELF TRBJ2-2 TRBV30 NA
ASSPRTGGVGDHGYT TRBJ1-2 TRBV5-4 NA
ASSTTGGFSTEAF TRBJ1-1 TRBV6-6 few
ASSGDPTDTQY TRBJ2-3 TRBV5-1 NA
ASSPPAGTSGSYEQY TRBJ2-7 TRBV9 once
ASSLVRAVYSGNTIY TRBJ1-3 TRBV7-8 NA